Below are 2 T cell receptor beta chains sequenced from a single sample in a study of blood T cell repertoires in COVID-19. Some clones are missing from TCRdb's copy, which holds only in-frame ones; the method was immunoSEQ multiplex PCR. This sample has roughly 90,000 clones; about 88% occur once, and the top ten carry less than 6.5%. Input material: peripheral blood. The receptor set was obtained from a woman of 80 years or more with active COVID-19.

This clone was detected only a few times. The chain has TRBV6-5 and TRBJ1-5; D is unclear. Germline CDR1 is MNHEY and CDR2 is SVGAGI. The V end lost 7 bases, the J end lost 2 bases, and 15 bases lay between the germline ends. This CDR3 has 15 amino acids. This CDR3 is CASIGRQAGNQPQHF. CDR3 in DNA: TGTGCCAGCATCGGAAGACAAGCGGGCAATCAGCCCCAGCATTTT.

The V and J genes are TRBV7-8 and TRBJ1-1; D remains unclear. This CDR3 is built from 14 residues. Trimming removed 3 bases at V and 6 bases at J, with 14 bases between. CDR1 SGHVS and CDR2 FQNEAQ come from the germline V gene. The CDR3 is CASSLLITGAEAFF. The CDR3 coding sequence is TGTGCCAGCAGCTTGCTCATCACCGGGGCTGAAGCTTTCTTT. Supplemented by reference TRBV7-8 and TRBJ1-1, the full variable domain reads GAGVSQSPRYKVAKRGQDVALRCDPISGHVSLFWYQQALGQGPEFLTYFQNEAQLDKSGLPSDRFFAERPEGSVSTLKIQRTQQEDSAVYLCASSLLITGAEAFFGQGTRLTVV.